This TCR beta chain was recovered during a study of T cells after yellow fever vaccination. General study points: Any FACS-sorted repertoire could hold abundant clonotypes that contaminate it from the bulk population. It was a weaker secondary response, yet one that peaked faster, at day 5 versus 15. Boosting was followed by the reappearance of most primary-vaccination clones (approximately 97% CD4, roughly 90% CD8).

V shed 0 bases and J shed 0 bases, with 8 bases lying between them. The germline gives CDR1 DFQATT, CDR2 SNEGSKA (reference sequence). The CDR3 spans 15 residues. The 5'RACE template-switching step produced TCR cDNA and added a universal primer site and UMIs. Using its own MiXCR run on the 5' RACE reads, TCRdb lists one record per CDR3 protein. The sample shows hundreds of thousands of distinct CDR3 sequences, about 8.7% of them seen only once. Notes on this clonotype: Antigen unknown.

This TCR was recovered from a young man who received the YFV17D yellow fever vaccine. V and J are TRBV20-1 and TRBJ2-2, with TRBD1 as a possible D gene (5 bases). The sample was PBMCs, taken on the day of the first yellow fever vaccination. CDR3 sequence: CSAREPGSNTGELFF. The CDR3 DNA sequence: TGCAGTGCTAGAGAACCAGGGTCGAACACCGGGGAGCTGTTTTTT.